These 30 T cell receptor beta chains were sequenced from one sample in a study of OX40 agonist ivuxolimab in advanced cancers. TCRdb's copy holds only in-frame clones and misses some; the assay was immunoSEQ multiplex PCR. The sample records roughly 40,000 clones, 85% to 90% being singletons. This sample comprised CD4+ or CD8+ T cells sorted from blood, obtained in a trial of the OX40 agonist ivuxolimab. These receptors were collected from an adult with an advanced solid tumor such as melanoma, head and neck, liver or kidney cancer.

The genes are TRBV28 and TRBJ1-1; a weak D match, TRBD1 (6 bases). Germline-derived CDR1 and CDR2 are MDHEN and SYDVKM. This CDR3 spans 14 amino acids. Trimming took off 6 bases at V and 4 bases at J, with 15 bases between the two ends. CDR3 in amino acids: CASRQLQGSTEAFF. CDR3 nucleotides: TGTGCCAGCAGGCAATTACAGGGTAGCACTGAAGCTTTCTTT.

The V and J genes are TRBV18 and TRBJ2-5, with D unclear. This CDR3 is 11 amino acids long. Looked up from germline, CDR1 is KGHSH and CDR2 is LQKENI. Trimming left V 3 bases short and J 4 bases short, with 3 bases between. The CDR3 coding sequence is TGTGCCAGCTCACCGTTAGAGACCCAGTACTTC. Amino acids: CASSPLETQYF.

The chain joins TRBV10-3 to TRBJ2-5; unclear D gene. The V end was cut by 2 bases, the J end by 5 bases, with 6 bases between. The CDR3 has 12 residues. CDR1 and CDR2 from the germline V gene are ENHRY and SYGVKD. The CDR3: CAISEKVETQYF. The CDR3 DNA reads as TGTGCCATCAGTGAGAAAGTGGAGACCCAGTACTTC.

The CDR3 DNA follows: TGTGCCTGGAAACCGGGACAGGAGGCTTGGCGGGGCACAGATACGCAGTATTTT. This sequence encodes CAWKPGQEAWRGTDTQYF. V usage is TRBV30 and J usage is TRBJ2-3, with 8 bases lining up with TRBD1. The germline V gene has CDR1 GTSNPN and CDR2 SVGIG (reference sequence). V trimming: 4 bases; J trimming: 1 base; junction bases outside the gene matches: 16. The CDR3 is made up of 18 amino acids.

The chain uses TRBV5-1 and TRBJ2-7, with 11 positions matching TRBD1. V dropped 4 bases and J dropped 2; count of bases not matched to a gene: 2. Germline CDR1 SGHRS, CDR2 YFSETQ. The length of the CDR3 is 14 residues. Written as DNA, the CDR3 is TGCGCCAGCAGCAAGGGACAGGGGGCCTACGAGCAGTACTTC. Amino acids: CASSKGQGAYEQYF.

This sequence joins TRBV5-1 and TRBJ2-1; 12 nucleotides agree with TRBD2. From germline, CDR1 is SGHRS and CDR2 YFSETQ. The CDR3 consists of 15 residues. V lost 4 bases and J lost 8; bases outside the gene matches: 7. DNA for the CDR3: TGCGCCAGCAGCCCAACTAGCGGGAGGATCGATGAGCAGTTCTTC. As protein: CASSPTSGRIDEQFF.

The rearrangement joins TRBV29-1 to TRBJ1-2; 8 bases are a match to TRBD1. The CDR3 sequence is 13 residues long. CDR1 is SQVTM and CDR2 is ANQGSEA in the germline V gene. With V trimmed by 5 bases and J by 4 bases, 6 bases remained unmatched. DNA for the CDR3: TGCAGCGTTCTAACAGGGGGAGCCTATGGCTACACCTTC. It specifies CSVLTGGAYGYTF.

V and J are TRBV5-5 and TRBJ2-3, with 8 bases fitting TRBD2. The CDR3 spans 13 residues. Trimming cost V 4 bases and J 8 bases; bases outside gene matches: 6. Germline loops: CDR1 SGHKS, CDR2 YYEKEE (reference sequence). The CDR3 DNA is TGTGCCAGCAGCCGGGAGGGCCTCGGTACGCAGTATTTT. Translated, it gives CASSREGLGTQYF.

V gene TRBV5-1 combines with J gene TRBJ2-2, with TRBD2 matching over 7 bases. The CDR3 covers 16 residues. From germline, CDR1 is SGHRS and CDR2 YFSETQ. V dropped 4 bases and J dropped 0; count of bases not matched to a gene: 6. The CDR3 nucleotides are TGCGCCAGCAGCCGTGGACTAGGCGCGAACACCGGGGAGCTGTTTTTT. The encoded protein is CASSRGLGANTGELFF.

The chain has TRBV10-1 and TRBJ1-1; no clear D. Per germline, CDR1 WNHNN and CDR2 SYGVQD (reference sequence). Deletions cut 5 bases from V and 0 bases from J, with 10 bases between. This CDR3 is built from 14 residues. CDR3 region: CASSRGRMNTEAFF. In nucleotides, the CDR3 is TGCGCCAGCAGTAGAGGACGGATGAACACTGAAGCTTTCTTT.

The genes are TRBV7-9 and TRBJ1-1; possibly TRBD1 for D (5 bases). Germline V lookup: CDR1 SEHNR, CDR2 FQNEAQ (reference sequence). Trimming pared 3 bases from V and 7 bases from J, leaving 12 bases between. The CDR3 loop spans 13 amino acids. In DNA, the CDR3 is TGTGCCAGCAGCTTGGACGGGACGGATGAAGCTTTCTTT. Translated, it gives CASSLDGTDEAFF. Full variable domain (outside the CDR3, taken from reference TRBV7-9 and TRBJ1-1): DTGVSQNPRHKITKRGQNVTFRCDPISEHNRLYWYRQTLGQGPEFLTYFQNEAQLEKSRLLSDRFSAERPKGSFSTLEIQRTEQGDSAMYLCASSLDGTDEAFFGQGTRLTVV.

This CDR3 reads CSVDSGSTDTQYF. The DNA for the CDR3 is TGCAGCGTTGATAGCGGGTCTACAGATACGCAGTATTTT. The chain has TRBV29-1 and TRBJ2-3; 7 bases map to TRBD2. With V trimmed by 3 bases and J by 3 bases, 3 bases remained unmatched. The CDR3 runs to 13 residues. Germline V lookup: CDR1 SQVTM, CDR2 ANQGSEA.

The chain couples TRBV5-1 to TRBJ2-1; 12 bases agree with TRBD2. The CDR3 extends over 15 amino acids. The junction had 8 bases not matched to a gene; V was cut back by 5 bases and J by 8 bases. Per germline, CDR1 SGHRS and CDR2 YFSETQ. The CDR3 region is CASSTSGRQQDEQFF. The CDR3 DNA follows: TGCGCCAGCAGTACTAGCGGGAGGCAGCAGGATGAGCAGTTCTTC.

The J gene is TRBJ2-3, the V gene TRBV7-3, with 9 bases that match TRBD1. The junction had 7 bases not matched to a gene; V was cut back by 5 bases and J by 7 bases. The CDR3 has 14 residues. Germline loops: CDR1 SGHTA, CDR2 FQGTGA. The CDR3 DNA sequence: TGTGCCAGCAGCCCGGGGACAGGGCTATATACGCAGTATTTT. Translated: CASSPGTGLYTQYF.

The chain has TRBV30 and TRBJ2-6, with TRBD1 matching over 7 bases. The length of the CDR3 is 16 residues. Germline assignment: CDR1 GTSNPN and CDR2 SVGIG (reference sequence). Unmatched junction bases numbered 7, after V lost 5 bases and J lost 0 bases. CDR3 bases: TGTGCCTGGGGCCGGACAGGCCTCTCTGGGGCCAACGTCCTGACTTTC. It is translated as CAWGRTGLSGANVLTF. Supplemented by reference TRBV30 and TRBJ2-6, the full variable domain reads SQTIHQWPATLVQPVGSPLSLECTVEGTSNPNLYWYRQAAGRGLQLLFYSVGIGQISSEVPQNLSASRPQDRQFILSSKKLLLSDSGFYLCAWGRTGLSGANVLTFGAGSRLTVL.

This chain joins TRBV6-1 and TRBJ2-7; D is uncertain. The CDR3 runs 14 residues. V lost 11 bases and J lost 0, with 17 bases in between. Germline CDR1 and CDR2: MNHNS and SASEGT. The CDR3 reads CAHRRTHSSYEQYF. The DNA for the CDR3 is TGTGCCCACCGACGGACCCATAGCTCCTACGAGCAGTACTTC.

The rearrangement uses TRBV6-6 and TRBJ2-7; 7 positions agree with TRBD1. Germline V lookup: CDR1 MNHNY, CDR2 SVGAGI (reference sequence). The junction had 8 bases not matched to a gene; V was cut back by 6 bases and J by 6 bases. There are 13 residues in the CDR3. The CDR3: CASRWDSIREQYF. The CDR3 DNA reads as TGTGCCAGCAGATGGGACAGCATACGCGAGCAGTACTTC.

The CDR3 loop reads CASSVGEGIGETQYF. CDR3 nucleotides: TGTGCCAGCAGCGTAGGGGAGGGAATCGGAGAGACCCAGTACTTC. The chain has TRBV9 and TRBJ2-5; 7 nucleotides line up with TRBD2. Trimming cost V 0 bases and J 4 bases; bases outside gene matches: 6. In germline, CDR1 is SGDLS, CDR2 YYNGEE. The CDR3 extends over 15 amino acids.

The CDR3: CASSALGLYTGELFF. The CDR3, as DNA: TGCGCCAGCAGCGCCCTGGGTCTCTACACCGGGGAGCTGTTTTTT. V and J are TRBV10-2 and TRBJ2-2; D gene uncertain. Trimming took 6 bases from V and 3 from J, leaving 14 bases between them. The germline gives CDR1 WSHSY, CDR2 SAAADI. The CDR3 is made up of 15 amino acids.

This rearrangement joins TRBV13 to TRBJ1-3, with D possibly matching TRBD1 (5 bases). V was trimmed by 0 bases and J by 0 bases, leaving 12 bases between them. CDR1 and CDR2 (germline): PRHDT, FYEKMQ (reference sequence). CDR3 length equals 17 residues. CDR3 sequence reads: CASSLGLWTSSGNTIYF. The CDR3 region has the DNA TGTGCCAGCAGCTTAGGCCTCTGGACAAGCTCTGGAAACACCATATATTTT.

V is TRBV5-1 and J is TRBJ2-6, with 10 bases matching TRBD1. CDR3 length: 17 residues. CDR1 SGHRS and CDR2 YFSETQ come from the germline V gene. J gave up 0 bases and V 3 bases, and 3 bases lay outside the gene matches. Here the CDR3 reads CASSSGQGGSGANVLTF. In nucleotides, the CDR3 is TGCGCCAGCAGCTCCGGACAGGGGGGCTCTGGGGCCAACGTCCTGACTTTC.

This clone was counted between two and nine times. The V call is TRBV15, the J call TRBJ1-3; D remains unclear. With 0 bases removed from V and 0 bases from J, the gap between germline ends came to 6 bases. The CDR3 has 15 amino acids. CDR1 LNHNV and CDR2 YYDKDF come from the germline V gene (reference sequence). The CDR3 is CATSRDSGSGNTIYF. Written as DNA, the CDR3 is TGTGCCACCAGCAGAGACTCCGGCTCTGGAAACACCATATATTTT.

V gene TRBV10-3 combines with J gene TRBJ1-5; no firm D call. The germline gives CDR1 ENHRY, CDR2 SYGVKD. This CDR3 spans 13 amino acids. V lost 4 bases, J lost 1 base, and 5 bases lay in between. The CDR3 here is CAISATSNQPQHF. Written as DNA, the CDR3 is TGTGCCATCAGTGCGACAAGCAATCAGCCCCAGCATTTT.

The chain links TRBV19 to TRBJ2-3; 7 positions match TRBD2. The CDR3 loop spans 14 amino acids. CDR1 is LNHDA and CDR2 is SQIVND in the germline V gene (reference sequence). The V gene end was trimmed by 4 bases and the J gene end by 6 bases; junction bases not matched to a gene: 7. The CDR3 region is CASSTRTRLDTQYF. The CDR3 DNA reads as TGTGCCAGTAGTACAAGGACTAGACTGGATACGCAGTATTTT.

The chain employs TRBV6-5 and TRBJ1-5; D gene uncertain. The CDR3 is 15 amino acids. Per germline, CDR1 MNHEY and CDR2 SVGAGI. V lost 2 bases, J lost 6 bases, and 14 bases lay in between. In DNA form, the CDR3 reads TGTGCCAGCAGTTACGGCAGCGATGGGAGTCAGCCCCAGCATTTT. Translation: CASSYGSDGSQPQHF.

CDR3 DNA sequence: TGTGCCAGCAGTGTTGGTTTACAGCCCCAGCATTTT. Translated, it gives CASSVGLQPQHF. V gene TRBV6-1 combines with J gene TRBJ1-5; D gene uncertain. The CDR3 extends over 12 amino acids. V shed 4 bases and J shed 7 bases, with 8 bases lying between them. Per the germline V gene, CDR1 is MNHNS and CDR2 is SASEGT.

This chain links TRBV29-1 with TRBJ2-3; 8 nucleotides match TRBD2. The germline V gene has CDR1 SQVTM and CDR2 ANQGSEA. Germline trimming cut 7 bases from V and 11 bases from J; bases unmatched to any gene: 11. The CDR3 totals 12 residues. The CDR3 DNA sequence: TGCAGCGCTCTCCCAGGACTAGCTATGCAGTATTTT. This translates into CSALPGLAMQYF.

This clone appeared once. CDR3 amino acids: CASSARQGTYEQYF. Here the CDR3 DNA reads TGCGCCAGCAGCGCCCGACAGGGGACCTACGAGCAGTACTTC. This sequence joins TRBV4-1 and TRBJ2-7, with 8 nucleotides matching TRBD1. CDR1 and CDR2 from the germline V gene are MGHRA and YSYEKL. Germline trimming cut 5 bases from V and 2 bases from J; bases unmatched to any gene: 5. The CDR3 totals 14 residues.

The rearrangement uses TRBV10-3 and TRBJ2-3; no firm D call. Germline V CDR1 and CDR2: ENHRY, SYGVKD. V dropped 8 bases and J dropped 3 bases, with 6 bases sitting between them. This CDR3 is built from 11 residues. The chain's CDR3 is CAILVTDTQYF. CDR3 coding DNA: TGTGCCATCCTAGTAACAGATACGCAGTATTTT.

The chain links TRBV5-5 to TRBJ2-5; 14 nucleotides line up with TRBD2. The CDR3 is made up of 17 amino acids. Germline V lookup: CDR1 SGHKS, CDR2 YYEKEE (reference sequence). After removal of 0 bases from V and 5 bases from J, the junction contained 6 bases not matched to a gene. The CDR3 is CASSLGLAGGPSETQYF. DNA for the CDR3: TGTGCCAGCAGCTTGGGACTAGCGGGAGGGCCTTCCGAGACCCAGTACTTC.